This T cell receptor (beta chain) was found in a study of blood T cell repertoires in COVID-19. Study in general: Sites across the United States, Italy and Spain contributed samples from acute and convalescent COVID-19.

Authors' data handling: Using reference gene primer amplification, nucleated cell counts were estimated. TCRdb keeps only in-frame clones here, not all; method: immunoSEQ multiplex PCR. V, J and clone size were drawn from that table, and D and trimming were deduced from the DNA. This table holds roughly 60,000 clones, roughly 88% found once. The CDR3 has 13 amino acids. Trimming removed 5 bases at V and 4 bases at J, with 6 bases between. Sequencing input: peripheral blood. The rearrangement joins TRBV12-3 or TRBV12-4 to TRBJ1-6, with D possibly matching TRBD1 (6 bases). The TCR originated in a woman in her sixties or seventies with acute or convalescent COVID-19. DNA for the CDR3: TGTGCCAGCAGTGGACAGTATAATTCACCCCTCCACTTT. It encodes CASSGQYNSPLHF.